The entry that follows covers one T cell receptor (beta chain) sequence. Its antigen is undetermined. Donors were all healthy Caucasians. This entry comes from a study of identical twins. TCRdb re-analysed the 5' RACE reads in MiXCR, keeping a single row per CDR3 protein. The table has around 960,000 distinct CDR3 sequences, 9% to 15% seen once. Study observations and caveats: Twins shared out-of-frame alpha sequences with excess low generation probability. Cord blood's abundant beta clonotypes had fewer insertions, unlike memory repertoires. Monozygotic twin pairs showed more out-of-frame TCR alpha sharing than models estimated.

The germline V gene encodes CDR1 ENHRY and CDR2 SYGVKD. Trimming cost V 6 bases and J 0 bases, with 9 bases left between them. CDR3 length equals 15 residues. This sample also appeared in a second study, on yellow fever vaccine responses in identical twins.

This sequence originates from a woman aged 18 to 35 in good health. The chain has TRBV10-3 and TRBJ1-6, with unresolved D. Input material: PBMCs. The CDR3 DNA reads TGTGCCATCAGAAATCGGAGCTCCTATAATTCACCCCTCCACTTT. Translating it yields CAIRNRSSYNSPLHF.